These 9 T cell receptor beta chains share one sample of origin, sequenced in a study of regulatory T cells in long-lasting Graves disease. iRepertoire HTBI primers and Arm-PCR of CDR3 regions built TCR beta libraries. One entry per CDR3 protein, called by TCRdb with MiXCR from the multiplex PCR reads. The sample shows more than 400,000 distinct CDR3 sequences, about 16% of them seen only once. Time point noted: newly diagnosed GD, antithyroid drugs for less than 3 months. Generation of the TCR library employed RNA extracted from PBMCs. The same specimen was also included in a second study, on T cells in Graves' hyperthyroidism and ophthalmopathy.

The specimen comprised peripheral blood mononuclear cells (PBMCs), sampled at new diagnosis, from a patient treated with antithyroid drugs. These receptors were taken from a man aged 35 to 55 with Graves disease.

Only a few counts were recorded for this clonotype. It may be a read error: a sequence one base away is much more abundant. This CDR3 is CSTRGGRVHEQYF. Written as DNA, the CDR3 is TGCAGTACTAGAGGGGGCAGGGTCCACGAGCAGTACTTC. The chain couples TRBV20-1 to TRBJ2-7; 7 nucleotides align to TRBD1. The germline V gene encodes CDR1 DFQATT and CDR2 SNEGSKA (reference sequence). The CDR3 contains 13 residues.

This clonotype was counted between two and nine times. This chain's CDR3 is CASSQNVIAGRIYNEQFF. CDR3 DNA sequence: TGTGCCAGCAGCCAAAATGTCATAGCGGGCCGGATCTACAATGAGCAGTTCTTC. J is TRBJ2-1 and V is TRBV14; 7 bases are shared with TRBD2. The CDR3 has 18 amino acids. CDR1 SGHDN and CDR2 FVKESK come from the germline V gene. Trimming cost V 2 bases and J 3 bases; bases outside gene matches: 13.

This clonotype was picked up a small number of times. This chain links TRBV29-1 with TRBJ1-5; perhaps TRBD1 as D (5 bases). Trimming cost V 7 bases and J 3 bases, with 10 bases left between them. Germline CDR1 and CDR2: SQVTM and ANQGSEA. CDR3 length: 12 residues. DNA for the CDR3: TGCAGCGCGGGGGGAGCCAATCAGCCCCAGCATTTT. This gives the protein CSAGGANQPQHF.

This clonotype showed up many times. This sequence joins TRBV5-1 and TRBJ2-1; no clear D gene. Germline V lookup: CDR1 SGHRS, CDR2 YFSETQ. The CDR3 has 14 amino acids. V was shortened by 3 bases and J by 6 bases, with 13 bases between the two germline ends. The CDR3 sequence: CASSSASGPNEQFF. CDR3 in DNA: TGCGCCAGCAGCTCGGCAAGTGGGCCCAATGAGCAGTTCTTC.

This clonotype has at least ten counts. The CDR3 DNA reads as TGCAGTGCTAGACGCGATGAGCAGTTCTTC. Its translation: CSARRDEQFF. The J gene is TRBJ2-1, the V gene TRBV20-1; D is ambiguous. Germline CDR1 and CDR2: DFQATT and SNEGSKA (reference sequence). The CDR3 runs 10 residues. The V gene lost 2 bases and the J gene lost 8 bases, with 4 bases spanning the gap.

In its sample, this clonotype was seen a few times. The rearrangement links TRBV19 to TRBJ2-7; 9 nucleotides agree with TRBD2. The CDR3 runs 15 residues. Germline-derived CDR1 and CDR2 are LNHDA and SQIVND (reference sequence). Germline trimming cut 5 bases from V and 2 bases from J; bases unmatched to any gene: 7. The CDR3 coding sequence is TGTGCCAGTAGTGCCCCTGGCGGGAGGGCCTACGAGCAGTACTTC. Residues: CASSAPGGRAYEQYF. The full variable domain, its missing parts supplied by reference TRBV19 and TRBJ2-7, is DGGITQSPKYLFRKEGQNVTLSCEQNLNHDAMYWYRQDPGQGLRLIYYSQIVNDFQKGDIAEGYSVSREKKESFPLTVTSAQKNPTAFYLCASSAPGGRAYEQYFGPGTRLTVT.

In the case of this clonotype: It may be a read error: a sequence one base away is much more abundant. The J gene is TRBJ2-1, the V gene TRBV28; 11 bases are shared with TRBD2. The germline CDR1 and CDR2 sequences are MDHEN and SYDVKM. V gave up 3 bases and J gave up 10 bases; unmatched junction bases: 11. The CDR3 totals 16 residues. Written as DNA, the CDR3 is TGTGCCAGCAGTTTGTCCCCGAGGCTAGCGGGAGGAGAGCAGTTCTTC. Its translation is CASSLSPRLAGGEQFF.

The CDR3 sequence is CATGTTGELFF. CDR3 nucleotide sequence: TGTGCCACTGGTACCACCGGGGAGCTGTTTTTT. The V gene is TRBV28, the J gene TRBJ2-2; D not resolved. CDR3 length equals 11 residues. Germline V lookup: CDR1 MDHEN, CDR2 SYDVKM. Trimming left V 10 bases short and J 4 bases short, with 7 bases between.

The chain is built from TRBV19 and TRBJ2-5; 7 bases fit TRBD1. V shed 5 bases, J shed 1 base, and the junction held 7 bases outside the gene matches. There are 15 residues in the CDR3. Germline CDR1 reads LNHDA; CDR2 reads SQIVND (reference sequence). Here the CDR3 reads CASSASQGSQETQYF. For the CDR3, the DNA is TGTGCCAGTAGTGCCTCACAGGGGTCCCAAGAGACCCAGTACTTC.